The next 17 T cell receptor beta chains were all read from a single sample in a study of T cell responses to AZD1222 COVID-19 vaccine. Generated by immunoSEQ multiplex PCR, the TCRdb table keeps only in-frame clones and is missing some. Counted here are 110,000 to 150,000 clones, around 93% occurring once; the ten biggest clones make up around 2.8%. Sequenced material: peripheral blood, taken on day 0 of AZD1222 vaccination. Receptor source: an adult in good health.

This clone was recorded once. The chain combines TRBV11-2 with TRBJ1-4; D possibly corresponds to TRBD1 (6 bases). V was trimmed by 1 base and J by 6 bases, leaving 12 bases between them. The germline V gene encodes CDR1 SGHAT and CDR2 FQNNGV. The CDR3 has 15 amino acids. CDR3: CASSLGLRGHEKLFF. Here the CDR3 DNA reads TGTGCCAGCAGCTTAGGTCTCAGGGGTCATGAAAAACTGTTTTTT.

The rearrangement links TRBV5-1 to TRBJ2-5; D not resolved. V shed 1 base and J shed 5 bases, with 6 bases lying between them. The CDR3 spans 12 residues. Germline CDR1 and CDR2: SGHRS and YFSETQ. CDR3 sequence (DNA): TGCGCCAGCAGCTTGCAAGGGGAGACCCAGTACTTC. Encoded protein: CASSLQGETQYF.

The chain combines TRBV28 with TRBJ1-2, with D perhaps matching TRBD1 (5 bases). Trimming shortened V by 7 bases and J by 7 bases, and 16 bases separated the two germline ends. There are 13 residues in the CDR3. Germline lookup yields CDR1 MDHEN and CDR2 SYDVKM. CDR3 nucleotides: TGTGCCAGCACCCGAGGGGCCCATTTTGGCTACACCTTC. It codes for CASTRGAHFGYTF.

This chain links TRBV5-5 with TRBJ2-7; no firm D call. CDR1 and CDR2 (germline): SGHKS, YYEKEE (reference sequence). V was pared by 2 bases and J by 2 bases, with 11 bases between. CDR3 length: 14 residues. The CDR3 protein is CASSFEVPTYEQYF. The CDR3 coding sequence is TGTGCCAGCAGCTTTGAAGTGCCTACCTACGAGCAGTACTTC.

The gene calls are TRBV11-2 and TRBJ1-6; D call uncertain. V lost 0 bases to trimming and J lost 5 bases, with 2 bases between them. CDR1 is SGHAT and CDR2 is FQNNGV in the germline V gene. This CDR3 contains 13 residues. DNA of the CDR3: TGTGCCAGCAGCTTAGATAATAATTCACCCCTCCACTTT. Protein: CASSLDNNSPLHF.

In this sample, this clone turned up once. The rearrangement joins TRBV28 to TRBJ1-1, with D perhaps matching TRBD1 (5 bases). Germline V gene data show CDR1 as MDHEN and CDR2 as SYDVKM. Trimming left V 5 bases short and J 5 bases short, with 9 bases between. The CDR3 has 12 residues. The CDR3 DNA reads TGTGCCAGCAGTCGGGGGGAGACTGAAGCTTTCTTT. Its protein product is CASSRGETEAFF.

The chain carries TRBV30 and TRBJ2-7, with TRBD1 matching 7 bases. Germline CDR1 reads GTSNPN; CDR2 reads SVGIG (reference sequence). This CDR3 has 14 amino acids. The V segment lost 0 bases and the J segment 7 bases; nucleotides outside the gene matches: 9. The chain's CDR3 is CAWSVRQGGSEQYF. The CDR3 coding sequence is TGTGCCTGGAGTGTACGACAGGGTGGCAGTGAGCAGTACTTC.

The V gene is TRBV6-5, the J gene TRBJ1-2; 11 bases align to TRBD1. This CDR3 contains 14 residues. Germline values: CDR1 MNHEY, CDR2 SVGAGI. V trimming: 4 bases; J trimming: 6 bases; junction bases outside the gene matches: 4. The CDR3 spells CASSFGTGGDGYTF. The DNA for the CDR3 is TGTGCCAGCAGTTTCGGGACAGGGGGGGATGGCTACACCTTC.

This chain connects TRBV30 to TRBJ2-5; 10 bases agree with TRBD2. Germline V gene sequence: CDR1 GTSNPN, CDR2 SVGIG (reference sequence). The CDR3 length is 15 residues. V lost 3 bases and J lost 2; bases outside the gene matches: 6. CDR3 amino acids: CAWRVGTSEQETQYF. Here the CDR3 DNA reads TGTGCCTGGAGGGTCGGGACTAGCGAACAAGAGACCCAGTACTTC.

The chain uses TRBV5-6 and TRBJ2-7, with D perhaps TRBD2 (6 bases). Germline assignment: CDR1 SGHDT and CDR2 YYEEEE. The CDR3 is 16 residues long. The ends were cut back, 1 base at V and 4 bases at J, with 18 bases in the middle. The chain's CDR3 is CASSLLTEGGKYEQYF. The CDR3 nucleotides read TGTGCCAGCAGCTTGCTCACAGAAGGCGGGAAATACGAGCAGTACTTC.

The chain joins TRBV28 to TRBJ2-7, with D possibly being TRBD1 or TRBD2 (5 bases each). Trimming stripped 4 bases from V and 2 bases from J, with 15 bases between. The germline CDR1 and CDR2 sequences are MDHEN and SYDVKM. The CDR3 extends over 15 amino acids. CDR3 bases: TGTGCCAGCAGTTATAGCGACAGAATAACCTACGAGCAGTACTTC. It translates to CASSYSDRITYEQYF.

The chain combines TRBV4-1 with TRBJ2-1, with D perhaps assigned TRBD1 or TRBD2 (5 bases each). The length of the CDR3 is 16 residues. The V gene lost 4 bases and the J gene lost 8 bases, with 21 bases spanning the gap. Germline-derived CDR1 and CDR2 are MGHRA and YSYEKL. The CDR3 loop reads CASSPFRDPRVDEQFF. In nucleotides, the CDR3 is TGCGCCAGCAGCCCCTTCCGGGACCCAAGAGTCGATGAGCAGTTCTTC.

This clone was found once. The V call is TRBV5-1, the J call TRBJ2-3, with 10 bases identical to TRBD2. The CDR3 totals 17 residues. J was trimmed by 0 bases and V by 0 bases; bases with no gene match: 4. CDR1 and CDR2 (germline): SGHRS, YFSETQ. The CDR3 here is CASSLVAGGISTDTQYF. The CDR3 coding sequence is TGCGCCAGCAGCTTGGTAGCGGGAGGTATTAGCACAGATACGCAGTATTTT.

The chain is built from TRBV6-6 and TRBJ1-2; D ambiguous. V shed 6 bases and J shed 7 bases, with 21 bases lying between them. Germline assignment: CDR1 MNHNY and CDR2 SVGAGI (reference sequence). The CDR3 extends over 15 amino acids. CDR3 loop: CASSLSGGLASGYTF. DNA of the CDR3: TGTGCCAGCAGCCTCTCGGGCGGCCTAGCGAGTGGCTACACCTTC.

J is TRBJ1-1 and V is TRBV25-1, with a tentative D call TRBD1 (6 bases). The CDR3 sequence is 13 residues long. The V end was cut by 6 bases, the J end by 2 bases, with 10 bases between. CDR1 is MGHDK and CDR2 is SYGVNS in the germline V gene. The CDR3 loop is CASRWTANTEAFF. CDR3 DNA: TGTGCCAGCAGATGGACAGCAAACACTGAAGCTTTCTTT.

The chain has TRBV2 and TRBJ1-2; TRBD1 is a possible D gene (5 bases). CDR1 is SNHLY, CDR2 FYNNEI, per germline. V was pared by 6 bases and J by 4 bases, with 12 bases between. This CDR3 region has 13 residues. The CDR3 loop is CASRGARGYGYTF. CDR3 nucleotide sequence: TGTGCCAGCAGAGGGGCAAGAGGCTATGGCTACACCTTC.

The V call is TRBV6-6, the J call TRBJ1-5; 7 bases match TRBD1. Looked up from germline, CDR1 is MNHNY and CDR2 is SVGAGI (reference sequence). V lost 7 bases and J lost 4; bases outside the gene matches: 1. This CDR3 is built from 12 residues. CDR3 residues: CASTRGNQPQHF. CDR3 nucleotide sequence: TGTGCCAGCACCAGGGGGAATCAGCCCCAGCATTTT.